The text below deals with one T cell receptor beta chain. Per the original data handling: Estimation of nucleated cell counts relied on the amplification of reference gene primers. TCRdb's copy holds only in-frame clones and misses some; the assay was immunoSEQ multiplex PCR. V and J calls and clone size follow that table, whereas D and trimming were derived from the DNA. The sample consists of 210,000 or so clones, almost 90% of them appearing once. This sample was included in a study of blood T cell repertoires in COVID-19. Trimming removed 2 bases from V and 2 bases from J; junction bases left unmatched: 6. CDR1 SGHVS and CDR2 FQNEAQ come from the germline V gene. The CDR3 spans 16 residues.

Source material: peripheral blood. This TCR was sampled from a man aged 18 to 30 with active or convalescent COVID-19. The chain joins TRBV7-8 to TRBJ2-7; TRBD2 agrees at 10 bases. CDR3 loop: CASSLLGLANTYEQYF. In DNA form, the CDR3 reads TGTGCCAGCAGCTTATTGGGACTAGCGAATACCTACGAGCAGTACTTC.